The rows below give T cell receptor beta chains drawn from one sample of a study of blood T cell repertoires in COVID-19. Some clones are missing from TCRdb's copy, which holds only in-frame ones; the method was immunoSEQ multiplex PCR. The table records almost 300,000 clones, nearly 90% of them present only once. Sequences were obtained from peripheral blood. These receptors all stem from a woman aged 25-40 years with COVID-19, enrolled during active disease. The CDR3 runs from the conserved cysteine through the conserved F or W. The D gene is left open where the match is weak. Rows give clone size only sometimes, using once, few, many, or a class for an expanded clone.

NA | TRBJ1-1 | TRBD1 | TRBV6-5 | TGTGCCAGCAGCCCAGGGGGGCCTGAAGCTTTCTTT | CASSPGGPEAFF
NA | TRBJ1-5 | NA | TRBV19 | TGTGCCAGTTCCCCAGGGATCGATAGCAATCAGCCCCAGCATTTT | CASSPGIDSNQPQHF
NA | TRBJ2-7 | TRBD2 | TRBV7-8 | TGTGCCAGCAGCCCGACCCTTAGCGGGGGGAGCTCCTACGAGCAGTACTTC | CASSPTLSGGSSYEQYF
NA | TRBJ1-1 | NA | TRBV19 | TGTGGCACCAAGAGAAGTACGGGGGTACAGCACACTGAAGCTTTCTTT | CGTKRSTGVQHTEAFF
once | TRBJ2-1 | TRBD2 | TRBV9 | TGTGCCAGCAGCGTAGGGCTAGCGGGGGGCAACTACAATGAGCAGTTCTTC | CASSVGLAGGNYNEQFF
NA | TRBJ2-7 | TRBD1 | TRBV5-3 | TGTGCCAGAAGCTTGGTTGGGGCGGGACAGGTTTTCGACGAGCAGTACTTC | CARSLVGAGQVFDEQYF
once | TRBJ1-1 | TRBD1 | TRBV3-1/TRBV3-2 | TGTGCCAGCAGCTTATATACACAGGGGCACACTGAAGCTTTCTTT | CASSLYTQGHTEAFF
NA | TRBJ1-1 | NA | TRBV7-9 | TGTGCCAGCACCACAGCCCGGGGGTATTACACTGAAGCTTTCTTT | CASTTARGYYTEAFF
NA | TRBJ2-1 | TRBD2 | TRBV7-9 | TGTGCCAGCAGCTTAGGGGCTAGCGGAAATGAGCAGTTCTTC | CASSLGASGNEQFF
NA | TRBJ2-1 | TRBD2 | TRBV10-1 | TGCGCCAGCAGTGAGTCGAGTAGCGGGGGGGGTGAGCAGTTCTTC | CASSESSSGGGEQFF
NA | TRBJ2-7 | NA | TRBV6-5 | TGTGCCAGCAGTTACATGGCAAGCTCCTACGAGCAGTACTTC | CASSYMASSYEQYF
NA | TRBJ1-1 | NA | TRBV18 | TGTGCCAGCTCACCACCCGGCGGCGGACTCACTGAAGCTTTCTTT | CASSPPGGGLTEAFF
NA | TRBJ1-1 | NA | TRBV7-6 | TGTGCCAGCAGCTTAGTCCAAGAAGCTTTCTTT | CASSLVQEAFF
NA | TRBJ1-3 | NA | TRBV19 | TGTGCCAGTAGTATAACCACTGACTCTGGAAACACCATATATTTT | CASSITTDSGNTIYF
NA | TRBJ2-5 | NA | TRBV6-2/TRBV6-3 | TGTGCCAGCAGTTATTCAAAAGAGACCCAGTACTTC | CASSYSKETQYF
NA | TRBJ1-2 | TRBD1 | TRBV29-1 | TGCAGCGTTGAGGGACAGGGGTTGTTTGGCTACACCTTC | CSVEGQGLFGYTF
NA | TRBJ1-1 | TRBD1 | TRBV15 | TGTGCCACCAGCAGACAGGGGACAGTTTTGAACACTGAAGCTTTCTTT | CATSRQGTVLNTEAFF
NA | TRBJ2-2 | TRBD1 | TRBV29-1 | TGCAGCGTTGAAGCTTGGGGGACAGAAAGTTTCACCGGGGAGCTGTTTTTT | CSVEAWGTESFTGELFF
NA | TRBJ2-1 | NA | TRBV5-1 | TGCGCCAGCAGCTTGGAGGTTCGGCTGGCGGATGAGCAGTTCTTC | CASSLEVRLADEQFF
NA | TRBJ2-7 | NA | TRBV25-1 | TGTGCCAGCAGTGGATACAGTGTCCTCTCCTACGAGCAGTACTTC | CASSGYSVLSYEQYF
NA | TRBJ1-2 | TRBD1 | TRBV6-4 | TGTGCCAGCAGCGGACAGGGGATGGCTGGCTACACCTTC | CASSGQGMAGYTF
NA | TRBJ2-7 | TRBD2 | TRBV29-1 | TGCAGCGTTGTACCTAGCGGGGTTTTCTCCTACGAGCAGTACTTC | CSVVPSGVFSYEQYF
once | TRBJ2-2 | NA | TRBV21-1 | TGTGCCAGCAGCAAGGGACTAGCGGGGGCACCCGGGGAGCTGTTTTTT | CASSKGLAGAPGELFF
NA | TRBJ1-2 | NA | TRBV29-1 | TGCCAAGGGAGGGGAATCGATGGCTACACCTTC | CQGRGIDGYTF
NA | TRBJ2-3 | NA | TRBV12-3/TRBV12-4 | TGTGCCAGCGGGCGACAGAGCACAGATACGCAGTATTTT | CASGRQSTDTQYF
NA | TRBJ2-7 | NA | TRBV5-6 | TGTGCCAGCAGCTACAGAACAATCTACGAGCAGTACTTC | CASSYRTIYEQYF
NA | TRBJ1-2 | TRBD1 | TRBV18 | TGTGCCAGCTCACCAGGGACAGGGTGGTACGGCTACACCTTC | CASSPGTGWYGYTF
NA | TRBJ2-7 | NA | TRBV5-1 | TGCGCCAGCAGGCAAGACAATAGCTACGAGCAGTACTTC | CASRQDNSYEQYF
NA | TRBJ2-2 | NA | TRBV19 | TGTGCCAGTAGTATAGGAGGGGGGGCCACCGGGGAGCTGTTTTTT | CASSIGGGATGELFF
NA | TRBJ2-1 | NA | TRBV19 | TGTGCCAGTAGTCCCCATGCTAGCGTTTCCTACAATGAGCAGTTCTTC | CASSPHASVSYNEQFF
NA | TRBJ1-6 | NA | TRBV7-2 | TGTGCCAGCAGCTTTAGTCGCGAGACACGTAATTCACCCCTCCACTTT | CASSFSRETRNSPLHF
NA | TRBJ1-2 | NA | TRBV4-2 | TGTGCCAGCACCGACTACAGCCCAGGGGCGCACGGCTACACCTTC | CASTDYSPGAHGYTF
NA | TRBJ1-5 | TRBD1 | TRBV27 | TGTGCCAGCAGTTGGACAGGGGGATCTCTCAATCAGCCCCAGCATTTT | CASSWTGGSLNQPQHF
few | TRBJ1-2 | NA | TRBV4-2 | TGTGCCAGCAGCCAAGACCGACACAACTATGGCTACACCTTC | CASSQDRHNYGYTF
NA | TRBJ2-7 | NA | TRBV11-2 | TGTGCCAGCAGCCTTGGACAGACCTACGAGCAGTACTTC | CASSLGQTYEQYF
few | TRBJ1-1 | NA | TRBV7-9 | TGTGCCAGCAGCCCACAGGGATTGAACACTGAAGCTTTCTTT | CASSPQGLNTEAFF
once | TRBJ2-7 | NA | TRBV15 | TGTGCCACCAGCAGACAGGAACTTAGGGAGCAGTACTTC | CATSRQELREQYF
NA | TRBJ1-5 | TRBD1 | TRBV30 | TGTGCCTGGAGTGTCCGGGACAGGGTCAATCAGCCCCAGCATTTT | CAWSVRDRVNQPQHF
NA | TRBJ1-2 | TRBD1 | TRBV7-2 | TGTGCCAGCAGCGTAGACCTACAGGGGGTCTTTAACTATGGCTACACCTTC | CASSVDLQGVFNYGYTF
NA | TRBJ2-1 | TRBD2 | TRBV7-9 | TGTGCCAGCAGCTCGGGACTAGCAGAATACAATGAGCAGTTCTTC | CASSSGLAEYNEQFF
NA | TRBJ2-6 | NA | TRBV5-1 | TGCGCCAGCAGCGCGTCCTCTGGGGCCAACGTCCTGACTTTC | CASSASSGANVLTF
NA | TRBJ1-6 | TRBD1 | TRBV30 | TGTGCCTGGCTTCCGGGACAGGGGATTTCACCCCTCCACTTT | CAWLPGQGISPLHF